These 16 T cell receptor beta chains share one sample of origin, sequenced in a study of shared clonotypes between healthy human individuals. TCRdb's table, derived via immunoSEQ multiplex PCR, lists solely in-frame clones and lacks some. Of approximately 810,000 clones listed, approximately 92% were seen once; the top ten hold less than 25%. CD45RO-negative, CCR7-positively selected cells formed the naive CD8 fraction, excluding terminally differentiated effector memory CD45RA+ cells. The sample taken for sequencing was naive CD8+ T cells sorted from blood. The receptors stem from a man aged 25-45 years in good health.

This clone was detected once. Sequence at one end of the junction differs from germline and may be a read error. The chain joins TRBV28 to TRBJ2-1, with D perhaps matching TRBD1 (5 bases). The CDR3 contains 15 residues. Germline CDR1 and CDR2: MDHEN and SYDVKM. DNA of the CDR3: TGTGCCAGCAGTTTCGCAGGGTCTCTCTACGATGAGCAGTTCTTC. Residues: CASSFAGSLYDEQFF.

CDR3 region: CASSKLAGSNEQYF. Written as DNA, the CDR3 is TGTGCCAGCAGCAAACTAGCGGGGTCTAATGAGCAGTACTTC. The V call is TRBV7-6, the J call TRBJ2-7, with TRBD2 identical over 10 bases. The CDR3 is 14 residues long. The V segment lost 5 bases and the J segment 7 bases; nucleotides outside the gene matches: 8. The germline V gene has CDR1 SGHVS and CDR2 FNYEAQ.

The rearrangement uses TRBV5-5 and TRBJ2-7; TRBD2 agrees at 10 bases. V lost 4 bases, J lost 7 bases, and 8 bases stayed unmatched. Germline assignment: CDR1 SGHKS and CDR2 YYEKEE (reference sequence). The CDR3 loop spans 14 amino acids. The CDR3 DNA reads TGTGCCAGCAGCATGCTAGCGGGAGCCTGGGAGCAGTACTTC. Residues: CASSMLAGAWEQYF.

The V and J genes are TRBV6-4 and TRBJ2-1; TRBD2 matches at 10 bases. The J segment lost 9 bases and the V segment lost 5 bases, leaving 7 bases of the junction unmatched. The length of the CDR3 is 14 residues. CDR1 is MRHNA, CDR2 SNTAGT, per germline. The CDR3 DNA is TGTGCCAGCAGTCCATCTAGCGGGAGCAGTGAGCAGTTCTTC. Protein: CASSPSSGSSEQFF.

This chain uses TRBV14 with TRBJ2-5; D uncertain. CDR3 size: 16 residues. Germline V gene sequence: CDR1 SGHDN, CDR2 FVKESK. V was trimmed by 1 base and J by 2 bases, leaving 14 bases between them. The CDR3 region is CASSQVPRTVQETQYF. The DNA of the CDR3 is TGTGCCAGCAGCCAAGTCCCCAGAACAGTACAAGAGACCCAGTACTTC.

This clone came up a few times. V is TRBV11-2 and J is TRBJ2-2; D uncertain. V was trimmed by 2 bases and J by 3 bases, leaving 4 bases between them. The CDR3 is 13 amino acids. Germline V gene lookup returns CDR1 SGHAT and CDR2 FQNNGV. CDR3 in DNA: TGTGCCAGCAGCTTAACGGACACCGGGGAGCTGTTTTTT. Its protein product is CASSLTDTGELFF.

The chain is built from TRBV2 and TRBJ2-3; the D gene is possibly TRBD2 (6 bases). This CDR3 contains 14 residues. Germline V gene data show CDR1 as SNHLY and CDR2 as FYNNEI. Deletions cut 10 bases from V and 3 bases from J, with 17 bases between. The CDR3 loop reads CAISHGSRTDTQYF. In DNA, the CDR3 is TGTGCCATATCCCACGGGAGCAGGACAGATACGCAGTATTTT.

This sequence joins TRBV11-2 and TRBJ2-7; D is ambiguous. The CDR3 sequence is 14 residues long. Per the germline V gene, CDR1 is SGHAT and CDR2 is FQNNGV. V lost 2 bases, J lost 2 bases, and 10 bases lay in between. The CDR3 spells CASSLNGFTYEQYF. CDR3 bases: TGTGCCAGCAGCTTAAACGGGTTTACCTACGAGCAGTACTTC.

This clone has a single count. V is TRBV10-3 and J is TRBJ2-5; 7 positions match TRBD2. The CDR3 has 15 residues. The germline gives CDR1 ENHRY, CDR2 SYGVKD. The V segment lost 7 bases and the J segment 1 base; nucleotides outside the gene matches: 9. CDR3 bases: TGTGCCATCAAGGGGACGGGAGGCTCCCAAGAGACCCAGTACTTC. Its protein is CAIKGTGGSQETQYF.

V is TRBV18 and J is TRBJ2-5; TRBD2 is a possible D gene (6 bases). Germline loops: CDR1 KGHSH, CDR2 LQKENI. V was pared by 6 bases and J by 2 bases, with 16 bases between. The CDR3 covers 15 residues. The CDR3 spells CASSRGTSTQETQYF. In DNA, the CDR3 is TGTGCCAGCTCGCGGGGTACTAGTACACAAGAGACCCAGTACTTC.

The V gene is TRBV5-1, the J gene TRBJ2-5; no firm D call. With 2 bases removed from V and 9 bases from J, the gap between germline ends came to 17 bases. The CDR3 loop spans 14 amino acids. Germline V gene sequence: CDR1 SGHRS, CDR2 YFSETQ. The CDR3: CASSFGSGQEPQYF. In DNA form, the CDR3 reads TGCGCCAGCAGCTTTGGATCGGGCCAGGAGCCCCAGTACTTC.

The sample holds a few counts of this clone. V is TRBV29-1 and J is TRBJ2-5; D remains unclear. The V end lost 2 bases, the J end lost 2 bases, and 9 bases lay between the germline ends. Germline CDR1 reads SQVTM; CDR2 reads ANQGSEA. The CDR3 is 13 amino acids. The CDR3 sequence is CSVEQWGQETQYF. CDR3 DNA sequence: TGCAGCGTTGAACAGTGGGGACAAGAGACCCAGTACTTC.

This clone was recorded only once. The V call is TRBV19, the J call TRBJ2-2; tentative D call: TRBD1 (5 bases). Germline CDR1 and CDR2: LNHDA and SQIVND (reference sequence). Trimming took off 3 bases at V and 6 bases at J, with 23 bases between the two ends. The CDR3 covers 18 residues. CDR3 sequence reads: CASSIMDLSSPRAGELFF. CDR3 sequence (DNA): TGTGCCAGTAGTATTATGGACCTGTCGTCGCCCAGGGCCGGGGAGCTGTTTTTT.

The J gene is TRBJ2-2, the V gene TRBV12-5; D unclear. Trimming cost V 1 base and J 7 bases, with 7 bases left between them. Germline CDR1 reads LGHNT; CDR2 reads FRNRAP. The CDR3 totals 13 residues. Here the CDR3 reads CASGLDLDGELFF. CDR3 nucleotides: TGTGCTAGTGGTTTGGACCTGGACGGGGAGCTGTTTTTT.

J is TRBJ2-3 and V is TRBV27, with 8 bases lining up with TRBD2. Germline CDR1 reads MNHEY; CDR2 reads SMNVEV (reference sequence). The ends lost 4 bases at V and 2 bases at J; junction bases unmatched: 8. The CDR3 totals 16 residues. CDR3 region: CASSSLGGGPTDTQYF. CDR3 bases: TGTGCCAGCAGTTCCCTCGGCGGGGGGCCCACAGATACGCAGTATTTT.

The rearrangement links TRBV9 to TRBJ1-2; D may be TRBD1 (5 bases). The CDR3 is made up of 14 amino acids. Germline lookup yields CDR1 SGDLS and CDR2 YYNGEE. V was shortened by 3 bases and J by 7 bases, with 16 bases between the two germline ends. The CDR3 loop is CASSAGGELAGYTF. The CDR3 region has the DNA TGTGCCAGCAGCGCGGGAGGGGAACTGGCTGGCTACACCTTC.